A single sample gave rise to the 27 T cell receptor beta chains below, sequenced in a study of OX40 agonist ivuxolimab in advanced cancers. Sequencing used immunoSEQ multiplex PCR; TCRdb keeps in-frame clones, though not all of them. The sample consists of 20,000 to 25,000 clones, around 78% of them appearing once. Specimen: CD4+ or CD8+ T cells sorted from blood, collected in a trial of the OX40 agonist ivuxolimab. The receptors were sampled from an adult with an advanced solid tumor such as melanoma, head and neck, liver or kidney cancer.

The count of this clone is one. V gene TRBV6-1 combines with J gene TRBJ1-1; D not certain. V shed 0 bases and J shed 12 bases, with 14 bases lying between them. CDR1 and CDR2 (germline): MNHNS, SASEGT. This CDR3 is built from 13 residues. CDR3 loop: CASSEASEGTTFF. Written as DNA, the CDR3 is TGTGCCAGCAGTGAAGCCTCCGAGGGCACGACTTTCTTT.

The CDR3 DNA is TGTGCCAGCAGCTTCTCCCCTAATGGAGAGACCCAGTACTTC. Protein sequence: CASSFSPNGETQYF. The chain links TRBV7-3 to TRBJ2-5, with D uncertain. The CDR3 is 14 residues long. Germline CDR1 reads SGHTA; CDR2 reads FQGTGA. V was trimmed by 3 bases and J by 4 bases, leaving 12 bases between them.

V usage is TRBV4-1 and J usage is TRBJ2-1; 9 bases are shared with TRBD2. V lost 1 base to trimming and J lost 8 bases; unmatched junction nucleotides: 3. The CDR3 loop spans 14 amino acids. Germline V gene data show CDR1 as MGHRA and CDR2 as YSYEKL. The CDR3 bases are TGCGCCAGCAGCCAAGGCGGGGGGGCCTATGAGCAGTTCTTC. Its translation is CASSQGGGAYEQFF.

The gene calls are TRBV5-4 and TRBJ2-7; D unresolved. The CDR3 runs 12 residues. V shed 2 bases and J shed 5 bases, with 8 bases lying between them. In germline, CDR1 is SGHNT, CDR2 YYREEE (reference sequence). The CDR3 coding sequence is TGTGCCAGCAGCTTAGGCAGAAACGAGCAGTACTTC. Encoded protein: CASSLGRNEQYF.

The CDR3 nucleotides are TGTGCCAGCAGCGTAGCCCCAAACCCCAGGCGGGAGACCCAGTACTTC. Residues: CASSVAPNPRRETQYF. V usage is TRBV9 and J usage is TRBJ2-5, with D hard to call. CDR1 is SGDLS, CDR2 YYNGEE, per germline. Trimming shortened V by 0 bases and J by 5 bases, and 17 bases separated the two germline ends. This CDR3 has 16 amino acids.

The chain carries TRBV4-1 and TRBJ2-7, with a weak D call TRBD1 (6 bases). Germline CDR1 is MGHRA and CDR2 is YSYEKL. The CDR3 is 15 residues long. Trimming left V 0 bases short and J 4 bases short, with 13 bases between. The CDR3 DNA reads TGCGCCAGCAGCCAAGAGGGGGCTCAAGTATACGAGCAGTACTTC. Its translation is CASSQEGAQVYEQYF.

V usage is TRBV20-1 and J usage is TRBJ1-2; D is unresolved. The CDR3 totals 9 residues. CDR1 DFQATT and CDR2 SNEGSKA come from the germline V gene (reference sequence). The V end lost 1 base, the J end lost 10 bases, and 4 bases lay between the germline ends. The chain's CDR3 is CSARGIYTF. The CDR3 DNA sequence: TGCAGTGCTAGAGGAATCTACACCTTC.

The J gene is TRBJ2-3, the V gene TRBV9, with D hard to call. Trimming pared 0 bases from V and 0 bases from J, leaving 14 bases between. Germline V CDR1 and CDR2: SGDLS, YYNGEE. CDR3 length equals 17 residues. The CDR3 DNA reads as TGTGCCAGCAGCGTAGCCAGGTTCTCTGCTAGCACAGATACGCAGTATTTT. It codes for CASSVARFSASTDTQYF.

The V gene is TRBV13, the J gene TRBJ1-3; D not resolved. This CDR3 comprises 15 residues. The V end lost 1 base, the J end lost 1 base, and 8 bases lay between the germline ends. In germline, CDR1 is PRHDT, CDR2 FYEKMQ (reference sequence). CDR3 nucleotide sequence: TGTGCCAGCAGCTTAGACACGGGTTCTGGAAACACCATATATTTT. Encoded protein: CASSLDTGSGNTIYF.

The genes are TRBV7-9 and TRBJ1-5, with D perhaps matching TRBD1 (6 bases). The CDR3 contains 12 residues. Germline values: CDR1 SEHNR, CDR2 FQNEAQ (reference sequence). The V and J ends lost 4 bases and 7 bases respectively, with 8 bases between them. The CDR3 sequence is CASSSTGQPQHF. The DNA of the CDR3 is TGTGCCAGCAGCTCTACAGGGCAGCCCCAGCATTTT.

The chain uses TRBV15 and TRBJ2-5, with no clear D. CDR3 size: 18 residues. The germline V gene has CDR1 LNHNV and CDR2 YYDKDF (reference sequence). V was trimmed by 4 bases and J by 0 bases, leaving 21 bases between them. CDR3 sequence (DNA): TGTGCCACCAGCATCCCCCGGCGCAGCGCGTCATACCAAGAGACCCAGTACTTC. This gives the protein CATSIPRRSASYQETQYF.

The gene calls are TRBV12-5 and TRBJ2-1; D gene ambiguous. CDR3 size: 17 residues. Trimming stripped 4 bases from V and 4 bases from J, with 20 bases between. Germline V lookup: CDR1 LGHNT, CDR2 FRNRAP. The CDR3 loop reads CASGSTEVVPPYNEQFF. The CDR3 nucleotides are TGTGCTAGTGGTTCGACCGAAGTTGTCCCTCCTTACAATGAGCAGTTCTTC.

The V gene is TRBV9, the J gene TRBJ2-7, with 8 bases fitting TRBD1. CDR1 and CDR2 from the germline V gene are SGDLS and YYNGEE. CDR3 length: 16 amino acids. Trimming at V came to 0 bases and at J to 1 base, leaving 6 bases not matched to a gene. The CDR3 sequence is CASSVGGQGKSYEQYF. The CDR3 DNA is TGTGCCAGCAGCGTAGGTGGACAGGGTAAATCCTACGAGCAGTACTTC. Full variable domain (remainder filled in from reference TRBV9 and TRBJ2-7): DSGVTQTPKHLITATGQRVTLRCSPRSGDLSVYWYQQSLDQGLQFLIQYYNGEERAKGNILERFSAQQFPDLHSELNLSSLELGDSALYFCASSVGGQGKSYEQYFGPGTRLTVT.

CDR3 DNA: TGCGCCAGCAGCCCCCAGGGACTAGCGGGCGGCGGGGAGCTGTTTTTT. Translating gives CASSPQGLAGGGELFF. V is TRBV4-1 and J is TRBJ2-2, with TRBD2 identical over 12 bases. J was trimmed by 7 bases and V by 4 bases; bases with no gene match: 7. CDR3 length: 16 amino acids. CDR1 and CDR2 from the germline V gene are MGHRA and YSYEKL.

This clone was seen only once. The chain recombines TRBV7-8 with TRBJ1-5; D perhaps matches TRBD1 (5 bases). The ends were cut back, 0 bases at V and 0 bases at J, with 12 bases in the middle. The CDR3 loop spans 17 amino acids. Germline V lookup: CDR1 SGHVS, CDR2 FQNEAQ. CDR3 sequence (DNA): TGTGCCAGCAGCTTAGCAAGCAGGGCTTATAGCAATCAGCCCCAGCATTTT. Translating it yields CASSLASRAYSNQPQHF.

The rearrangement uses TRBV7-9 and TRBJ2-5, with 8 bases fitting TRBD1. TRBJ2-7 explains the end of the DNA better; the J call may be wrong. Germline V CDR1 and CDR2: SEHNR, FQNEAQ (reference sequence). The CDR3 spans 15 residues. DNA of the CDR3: TGTGCCAGCAGCTCAGACAGGGGTTGGGCCTACGAGCAGTACTTC. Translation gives CASSSDRGWAYEQYF.

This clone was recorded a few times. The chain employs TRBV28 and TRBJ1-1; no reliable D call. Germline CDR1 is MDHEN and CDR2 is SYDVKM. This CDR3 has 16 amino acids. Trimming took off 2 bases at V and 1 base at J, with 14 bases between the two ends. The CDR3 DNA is TGTGCCAGCAGTTTAACGACGTCCGACTGGAACACTGAAGCTTTCTTT. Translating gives CASSLTTSDWNTEAFF.

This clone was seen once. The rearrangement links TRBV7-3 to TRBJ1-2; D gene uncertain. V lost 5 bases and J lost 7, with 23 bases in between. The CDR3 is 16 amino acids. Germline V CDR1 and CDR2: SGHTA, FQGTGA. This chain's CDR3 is CASSLLPDRHSGGYTF. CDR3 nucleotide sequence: TGTGCCAGCAGCCTTCTCCCTGACCGGCATTCTGGTGGCTACACCTTC.

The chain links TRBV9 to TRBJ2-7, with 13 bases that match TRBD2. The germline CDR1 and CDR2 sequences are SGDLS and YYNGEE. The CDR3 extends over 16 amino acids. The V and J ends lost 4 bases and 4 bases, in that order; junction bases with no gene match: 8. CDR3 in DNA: TGTGCCAGCAGCCCCCGGACTAGCGGGGGTCTTTACGAGCAGTACTTC. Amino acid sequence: CASSPRTSGGLYEQYF.

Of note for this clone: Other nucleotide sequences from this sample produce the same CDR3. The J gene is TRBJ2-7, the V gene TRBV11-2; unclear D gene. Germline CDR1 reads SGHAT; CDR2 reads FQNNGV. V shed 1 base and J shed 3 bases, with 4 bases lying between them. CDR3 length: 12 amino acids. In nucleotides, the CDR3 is TGTGCCAGCAGCTTAGTGCTCTACGAGCAGTACTTC. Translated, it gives CASSLVLYEQYF.

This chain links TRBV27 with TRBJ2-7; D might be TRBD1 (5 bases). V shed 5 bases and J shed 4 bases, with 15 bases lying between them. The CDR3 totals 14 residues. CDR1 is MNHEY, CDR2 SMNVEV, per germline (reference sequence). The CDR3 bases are TGTGCCAGCAGTCCAACGACAGAGGTGTACGAGCAGTACTTC. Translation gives CASSPTTEVYEQYF.

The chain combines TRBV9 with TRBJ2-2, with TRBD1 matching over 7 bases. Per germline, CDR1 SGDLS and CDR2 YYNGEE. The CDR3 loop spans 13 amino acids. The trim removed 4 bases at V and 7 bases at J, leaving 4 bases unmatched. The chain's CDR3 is CASSPRQGGELFF. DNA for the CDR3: TGTGCCAGCAGCCCCAGACAGGGCGGGGAGCTGTTTTTT.

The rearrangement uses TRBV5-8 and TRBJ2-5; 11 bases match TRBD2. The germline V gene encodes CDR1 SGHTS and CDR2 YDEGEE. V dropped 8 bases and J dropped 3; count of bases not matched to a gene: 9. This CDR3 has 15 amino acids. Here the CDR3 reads CASSGGAFPEETQYF. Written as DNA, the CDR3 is TGTGCCAGTAGCGGGGGGGCCTTTCCCGAAGAGACCCAGTACTTC.

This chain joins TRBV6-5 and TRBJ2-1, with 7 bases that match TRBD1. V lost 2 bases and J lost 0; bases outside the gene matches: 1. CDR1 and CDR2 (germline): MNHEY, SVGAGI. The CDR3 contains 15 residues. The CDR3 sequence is CASSYRDSSYNEQFF. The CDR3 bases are TGTGCCAGCAGTTACCGGGACAGCTCCTACAATGAGCAGTTCTTC.

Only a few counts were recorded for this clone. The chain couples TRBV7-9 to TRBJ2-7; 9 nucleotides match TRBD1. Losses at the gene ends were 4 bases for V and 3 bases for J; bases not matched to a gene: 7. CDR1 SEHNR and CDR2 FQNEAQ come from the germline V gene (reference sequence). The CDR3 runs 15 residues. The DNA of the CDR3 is TGTGCCAGCAGCTCTACAGGGGGCGCCGACTACGAGCAGTACTTC. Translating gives CASSSTGGADYEQYF.

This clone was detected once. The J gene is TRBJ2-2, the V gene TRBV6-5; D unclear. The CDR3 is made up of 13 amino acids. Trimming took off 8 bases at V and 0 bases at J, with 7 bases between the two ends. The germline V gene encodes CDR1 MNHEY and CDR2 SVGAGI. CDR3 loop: CASRHANTGELFF. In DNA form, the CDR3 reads TGTGCCAGCCGGCACGCGAACACCGGGGAGCTGTTTTTT.

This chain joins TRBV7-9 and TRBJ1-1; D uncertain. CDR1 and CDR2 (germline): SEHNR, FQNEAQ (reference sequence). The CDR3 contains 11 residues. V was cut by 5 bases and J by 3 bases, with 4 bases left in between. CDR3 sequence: CASSQDTEAFF. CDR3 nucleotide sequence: TGTGCCAGCAGCCAGGACACTGAAGCTTTCTTT.